This entry lists 10 T cell receptor beta chains sequenced from one sample in a study of human T cells and chemical hapten exposure. Using its own MiXCR run on the RACE reads, TCRdb lists one record per CDR3 protein. The top ten clones hold under 7% of a sample with about 42,000 distinct CDR3 sequences, 9.5% to 15% of them seen once. Time point reported: pre-sensitization, week 0. Treatment meaning: therapeutic diphenylcyclopropenone sensitization with weekly scalp DPC. The sample here was whole blood, taken in connection with sensitization to the hapten diphenylcyclopropenone (DPC). All receptors come from a woman in her 30s with alopecia areata. Some clones in this sample may be carry-over from other donors' samples.

The chain combines TRBV6-2 or TRBV6-3 with TRBJ2-1, with TRBD2 matching 11 bases. V was pared by 6 bases and J by 6 bases, with 10 bases of the junction left unmatched. Per germline, CDR1 MNHEY and CDR2 SVGEGT. This CDR3 is 16 amino acids long. DNA for the CDR3: TGTGCCAGCAGCGACCCTACTAGCGGGAGTCGCAATGAGCAGTTCTTC. Encoded protein: CASSDPTSGSRNEQFF.

This clonotype was counted at least ten times. CDR3 residues: CSAREYSRGGNQPQHF. Written as DNA, the CDR3 is TGCAGTGCTAGAGAGTATAGCAGGGGTGGAAATCAGCCCCAGCATTTT. J is TRBJ1-5 and V is TRBV20-1; tentatively, D is TRBD1 (6 bases). The CDR3 loop spans 16 amino acids. V was clipped by 0 bases and J by 4 bases, with 16 bases between them. Germline V gives CDR1 DFQATT, CDR2 SNEGSKA (reference sequence).

Only a few counts were recorded for this clonotype. The chain uses TRBV10-3 and TRBJ2-2; 8 bases map to TRBD1. The length of the CDR3 is 14 residues. Germline CDR1 and CDR2: ENHRY and SYGVKD. V lost 6 bases and J lost 4; bases outside the gene matches: 4. The CDR3 is CAISPDRGTGELFF. CDR3 coding DNA: TGTGCCATCAGCCCCGACAGGGGCACCGGGGAGCTGTTTTTT.

To note about this clonotype: This may come from a read error, since a much larger clone is one base off. V and J are TRBV18 and TRBJ2-1; TRBD2 aligns across 7 bases. The length of the CDR3 is 16 residues. The trim removed 2 bases at V and 8 bases at J, leaving 12 bases unmatched. Germline V lookup: CDR1 KGHSH, CDR2 LQKENI. The CDR3 coding sequence is TGTGCCAGCTCACCAAGGCGGGAGAGCTTGGGGGATGAGCAGTTCTTC. Protein sequence: CASSPRRESLGDEQFF.

This clonotype showed up many times. The gene calls are TRBV29-1 and TRBJ1-4; the match to TRBD1 covers 10 bases. The CDR3 covers 14 residues. CDR1 is SQVTM, CDR2 ANQGSEA, per germline. With V trimmed by 3 bases and J by 8 bases, 6 bases remained unmatched. Here the CDR3 DNA reads TGCAGCGTTGAGCCGGGACAGGGGTACGAAAAACTGTTTTTT. Its translation: CSVEPGQGYEKLFF.

The table lists this clonotype with a few counts. The CDR3 nucleotides are TGTGCCTGGAACCCGGGACCAACAATGGCGGGGACCCAGTACTTC. Residues: CAWNPGPTMAGTQYF. The rearrangement links TRBV30 to TRBJ2-5, with D tentatively TRBD1 or TRBD2 (5 bases each). The V gene's germline CDR1 is GTSNPN and CDR2 SVGIG (reference sequence). The CDR3 runs to 15 residues. The ends were cut back, 4 bases at V and 7 bases at J, with 22 bases in the middle.

As concerns this clonotype: This may be a read error: a much more frequent sequence differs by one nucleotide. The chain employs TRBV20-1 and TRBJ2-5; D is unclear. Per the germline V gene, CDR1 is DFQATT and CDR2 is SNEGSKA (reference sequence). The CDR3 spans 12 residues. CDR3 nucleotide sequence: TGCAGCAGTATAGGTAACCATGAGACCCAGTACTTC. Its protein is CSSIGNHETQYF.

This clonotype was picked up many times. The chain combines TRBV28 with TRBJ2-7; D might be TRBD2 (6 bases). The CDR3 is 16 amino acids. Trimming removed 5 bases from V and 5 bases from J, with 22 bases in between. CDR1 is MDHEN and CDR2 is SYDVKM in the germline V gene. This CDR3 reads CASSTAAGGGLHEQYF. CDR3 DNA: TGTGCCAGCAGTACCGCCGCCGGGGGTGGTCTCCACGAGCAGTACTTC.

This clonotype was counted many times. This chain links TRBV7-2 with TRBJ2-5; tentatively, D is TRBD1 (5 bases). Germline values: CDR1 SGHTA, CDR2 FQGNSA. CDR3 size: 14 residues. V gave up 3 bases and J gave up 4 bases, with 12 bases separating them. CDR3: CASSLAGWRETQYF. The CDR3, as DNA: TGTGCCAGCAGCTTGGCAGGGTGGCGAGAGACCCAGTACTTC.

This rearrangement joins TRBV6-2 or TRBV6-3 to TRBJ1-1, with D tentatively TRBD1 (5 bases). The CDR3 totals 17 residues. The V gene lost 7 bases and the J gene lost 6 bases, with 27 bases spanning the gap. Germline V gene data show CDR1 as MNHEY and CDR2 as SVGEGT. CDR3 protein: CASKARLSAPRGSEAFF. The CDR3 DNA reads as TGTGCCAGCAAGGCACGGCTATCGGCTCCAAGGGGATCTGAAGCTTTCTTT.